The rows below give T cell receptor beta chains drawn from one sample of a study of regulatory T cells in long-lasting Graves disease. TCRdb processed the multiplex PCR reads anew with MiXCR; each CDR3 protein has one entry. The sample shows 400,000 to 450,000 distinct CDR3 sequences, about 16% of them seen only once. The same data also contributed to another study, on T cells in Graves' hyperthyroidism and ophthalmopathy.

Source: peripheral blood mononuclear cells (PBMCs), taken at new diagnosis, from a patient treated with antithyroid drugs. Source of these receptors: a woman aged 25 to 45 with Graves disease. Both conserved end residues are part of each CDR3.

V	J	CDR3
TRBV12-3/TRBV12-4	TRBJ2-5	CASSPGNQETQYF
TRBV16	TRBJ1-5	CASSPDGINQPQHF
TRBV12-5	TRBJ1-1	CASVPGGNTEAFF
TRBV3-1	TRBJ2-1	CASSQALAGARNEQFF
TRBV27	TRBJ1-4	CASSSGQVTQKLFF
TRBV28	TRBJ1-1	CASSLPEELMNTEAFF
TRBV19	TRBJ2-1	CASSMRGLGTSF
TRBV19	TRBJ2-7	CASSPLGPPAAYEQYF
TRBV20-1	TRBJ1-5	CSTGGLRGSSNQPQHF
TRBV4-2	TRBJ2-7	CASSQDGGEAPYEQYF
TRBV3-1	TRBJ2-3	CASSQVRPVTGTNRDTQYF
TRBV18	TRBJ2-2	CASSPLETGELFF
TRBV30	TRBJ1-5	CAWAGTGVRGNQPQHF
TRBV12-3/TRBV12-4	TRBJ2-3	CASSLLVSGSAPPDTQYF
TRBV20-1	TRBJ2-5	CSASEVAIETQYF
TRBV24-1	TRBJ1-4	CATSDHNEGASGKLFF
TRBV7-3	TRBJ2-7	CASSSPPLYEQYF
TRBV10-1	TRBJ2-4	CASLHRQPAKNIQYF
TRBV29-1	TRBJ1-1	CSGAQGALTEAFF
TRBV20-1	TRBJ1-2	CSAIGGYTF
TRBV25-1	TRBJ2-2	CASSVSGGNTGELFF
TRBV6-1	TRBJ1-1	CASSVSPGSTEAFF
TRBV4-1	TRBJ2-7	CASSQGDNSYEQYF
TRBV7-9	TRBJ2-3	CASGDRGGTDTQYF
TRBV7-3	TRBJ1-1	CASGKGAGTEAFF
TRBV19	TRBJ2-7	CASGMSGLAGGDEQYF
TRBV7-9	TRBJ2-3	CASSVARITDTQYF
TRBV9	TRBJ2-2	CASSVNSGSGTGELFF
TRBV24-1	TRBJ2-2	CATSDLVAATGELFF
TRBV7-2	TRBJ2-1	CASSSRQGRNEQFF
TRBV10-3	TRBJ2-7	CATRLAENFYEQYF
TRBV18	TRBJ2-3	CASSRNRTGRGEDTQYF
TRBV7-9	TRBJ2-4	CASSSMTGTSGYNEQYF
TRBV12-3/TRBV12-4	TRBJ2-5	CASSSSGPWETQYF
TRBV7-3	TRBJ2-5	CASSNPGQGAMETQYF
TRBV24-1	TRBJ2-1	CATSDPGDSYNEQFF
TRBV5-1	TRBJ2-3	CASSLSLAGDTQYF
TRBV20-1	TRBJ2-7	CSARPRHSYEQYF
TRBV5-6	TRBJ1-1	CASSQTWTENTEAFF
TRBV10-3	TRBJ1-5	CATREGRSNQPQHF
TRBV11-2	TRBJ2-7	CASSPSGLGQYF
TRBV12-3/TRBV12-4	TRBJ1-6	CASRNLQGGNSPLHF
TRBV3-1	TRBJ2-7	CASSREYEQYF
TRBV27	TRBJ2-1	CASSLQGRGNEQFF
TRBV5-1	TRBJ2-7	CASSPIPTTSGSYEQYF
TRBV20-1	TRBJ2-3	CSANPDTSDTQYF
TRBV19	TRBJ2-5	CASSNGGTGVPETQYF
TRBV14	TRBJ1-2	CASTTGTGYGYTF
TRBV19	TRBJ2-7	CASSRTPSSSEQYF
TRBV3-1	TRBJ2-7	CASPWGGGPNTYEQYF
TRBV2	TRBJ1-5	CASSEGGTGNQPQHF
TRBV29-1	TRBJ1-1	CSVKGGGGLTEAFF
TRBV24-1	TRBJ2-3	CATSDSSGRSGTSTDTQYF
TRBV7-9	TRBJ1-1	CASSLPPDRVLNTEAFF
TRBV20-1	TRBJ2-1	CSARAPERVGTEQFF
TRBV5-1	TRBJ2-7	CASSLAQGLIYEQYF
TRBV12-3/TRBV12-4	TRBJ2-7	CASTFRQEISYEQYF
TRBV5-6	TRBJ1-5	CASSRQGFGNQPQHF
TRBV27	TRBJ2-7	CASSWASGETYEQYF